This T cell receptor (beta chain) was observed in a study of T cells in Graves' hyperthyroidism and ophthalmopathy. The ends lost 3 bases at V and 10 bases at J; junction bases unmatched: 5. This CDR3 region has 12 residues. Per germline, CDR1 KGHSH and CDR2 LQKENI. The table lists this clonotype with many counts. Its matching antigen is unknown. Amplified TCR beta CDR3 regions came from RNA transcripts. First-round RT-PCR with HTBI primers amplified the TCR CDR3 region. MiXCR was run by TCRdb on the multiplex PCR reads, yielding one entry per CDR3 protein. Of approximately 690,000 distinct CDR3 sequences listed, roughly 15% are singletons. Exclusion of patients followed from uncontrolled infection, other autoimmune disease, pregnancy or lactation. Study results and limitations: The model predicted ophthalmopathy a median around 6.5 months before onset. In blood, most of the thyroid clonotypes expanded above 0.001 were also present.

The chain combines TRBV18 with TRBJ1-1; TRBD1 agrees at 7 bases. This TCR was sampled from a woman between 45 and 65 years old with Graves' ophthalmopathy. The sample comprised blood. The CDR3 protein is CASSPGTVGAFF. Written as DNA, the CDR3 is TGTGCCAGCTCACCGGGGACAGTTGGAGCTTTCTTT.